The 13 T cell receptor beta chains listed next were all sequenced from one sample in a study of cytomegalovirus exposure and HLA in healthy donors. The PCR used 60 Vbeta and 13 Jbeta primers. Assay: immunoSEQ multiplex PCR; the TCRdb copy retains only in-frame clones and omits some. This sample has 65,000 or so clones, with about 80% found just once. The sample comprised PBMCs. The receptor source for this set is a woman between 35 and 50 years old in good health and CMV-seropositive.

V usage is TRBV5-1 and J usage is TRBJ2-7; TRBD1 aligns across 8 bases. The germline CDR1 and CDR2 sequences are SGHRS and YFSETQ. Unmatched junction bases numbered 9, after V lost 1 base and J lost 6 bases. The CDR3 is 15 amino acids. CDR3 coding DNA: TGCGCCAGCAGCTTGCTCGCTGGACAGGGTCGCGAGCAGTACTTC. Translated, it gives CASSLLAGQGREQYF.

The CDR3 nucleotides are TGTGCCAGCAGTCGGGGGAACACTGAAGCTTTCTTT. Its protein product is CASSRGNTEAFF. The chain combines TRBV7-3 with TRBJ1-1; D is uncertain. The CDR3 extends over 12 amino acids. The germline CDR1 and CDR2 sequences are SGHTA and FQGTGA. V was pared by 6 bases and J by 1 base, with 6 bases between.

This clone was seen only once. The chain has TRBV5-5 and TRBJ1-3, with D perhaps matching TRBD1 (6 bases). V was trimmed by 2 bases and J by 4 bases, leaving 16 bases between them. Per germline, CDR1 SGHKS and CDR2 YYEKEE (reference sequence). The CDR3 is 16 residues long. Here the CDR3 reads CASSFDQGHRGNTIYF. The CDR3 nucleotides are TGTGCCAGCAGCTTCGATCAGGGGCACCGAGGAAACACCATATATTTT.

The chain recombines TRBV5-1 with TRBJ2-3; TRBD1 is a possible D gene (6 bases). The CDR3 runs 15 residues. CDR1 SGHRS and CDR2 YFSETQ come from the germline V gene. Trimming shortened V by 2 bases and J by 3 bases, and 13 bases separated the two germline ends. The CDR3, as DNA: TGCGCCAGCAGCTTACAGGGAATGGGGACAGATACGCAGTATTTT. Amino acids: CASSLQGMGTDTQYF.

This clone was seen a single time. The rearrangement uses TRBV5-1 and TRBJ2-3; 8 bases line up with TRBD2. Germline lookup yields CDR1 SGHRS and CDR2 YFSETQ. After removal of 0 bases from V and 0 bases from J, the junction contained 9 bases not matched to a gene. There are 18 residues in the CDR3. The CDR3 sequence: CASSLGAGGTTSTDTQYF. CDR3 DNA: TGCGCCAGCAGCTTGGGGGCGGGGGGTACAACAAGCACAGATACGCAGTATTTT.

This chain links TRBV7-8 with TRBJ2-7; 11 nucleotides match TRBD2. Trimming at V came to 3 bases and at J to 3 bases, leaving 4 bases not matched to a gene. Germline V gene data show CDR1 as SGHVS and CDR2 as FQNEAQ. This CDR3 is built from 15 residues. Here the CDR3 reads CASSLVAGGLYEQYF. The DNA of the CDR3 is TGTGCCAGCAGCTTGGTAGCGGGGGGGCTCTACGAGCAGTACTTC.

The chain joins TRBV10-2 to TRBJ1-1; D remains ambiguous. Germline CDR1 and CDR2: WSHSY and SAAADI. The CDR3 sequence is 12 residues long. V was pared by 6 bases and J by 1 base, with 6 bases between. This CDR3 reads CASRSGNTEAFF. In DNA form, the CDR3 reads TGCGCCAGCAGGAGCGGGAACACTGAAGCTTTCTTT.

The V call is TRBV6-6, the J call TRBJ1-2, with a possible D match to TRBD1 (5 bases). The V end lost 2 bases, the J end lost 1 base, and 11 bases lay between the germline ends. Germline CDR1 MNHNY, CDR2 SVGAGI (reference sequence). The length of the CDR3 is 15 residues. This chain's CDR3 is CASSYPGISNYGYTF. CDR3 nucleotides: TGTGCCAGCAGTTACCCAGGGATAAGTAACTATGGCTACACCTTC.

J is TRBJ1-3 and V is TRBV28; TRBD1 might be the D (6 bases). The V end was cut by 6 bases, the J end by 0 bases, with 12 bases between. Germline V gene data show CDR1 as MDHEN and CDR2 as SYDVKM. The CDR3 extends over 15 amino acids. CDR3 nucleotides: TGTGCCAGCAGCCAGGGGTTCTACTCTGGAAACACCATATATTTT. It specifies CASSQGFYSGNTIYF. Looking up the rest from reference TRBV28 and TRBJ1-3 gives the full variable domain: DVKVTQSSRYLVKRTGEKVFLECVQDMDHENMFWYRQDPGLGLRLIYFSYDVKMKEKGDIPEGYSVSREKKERFSLILESASTNQTSMYLCASSQGFYSGNTIYFGEGSWLTVV.

This clone was seen only a few times. The genes are TRBV4-1 and TRBJ2-1, with D tentatively TRBD2 (5 bases). Trimming left V 1 base short and J 9 bases short, with 10 bases between. CDR3 size: 13 residues. Germline CDR1 MGHRA, CDR2 YSYEKL. Written as DNA, the CDR3 is TGCGCCAGCAGCCAAGTGGGAGCGGCTGAGCAGTTCTTC. Its protein is CASSQVGAAEQFF.

This clone was observed a handful of times. This chain uses TRBV18 with TRBJ2-6; no definite D call. The V and J ends lost 1 base and 0 bases respectively, with 4 bases between them. The CDR3 extends over 15 amino acids. Germline V gene data show CDR1 as KGHSH and CDR2 as LQKENI. The CDR3, as DNA: TGTGCCAGCTCACCACTACTCTCTGGGGCCAACGTCCTGACTTTC. It translates to CASSPLLSGANVLTF.

The chain has TRBV5-1 and TRBJ1-1, with a tentative D call TRBD1 (5 bases). CDR1 is SGHRS, CDR2 YFSETQ, per germline. Trimming left V 6 bases short and J 3 bases short, with 21 bases between. The CDR3 covers 16 residues. This chain's CDR3 is CASTVGTKNTYTEAFF. CDR3 coding DNA: TGCGCCAGCACCGTGGGGACTAAAAATACGTACACTGAAGCTTTCTTT.

This chain links TRBV7-2 with TRBJ2-5; 11 bases fit TRBD2. The V segment lost 5 bases and the J segment 5 bases; nucleotides outside the gene matches: 7. Per germline, CDR1 SGHTA and CDR2 FQGNSA. The CDR3 is made up of 15 amino acids. In nucleotides, the CDR3 is TGTGCCAGCAGCCTACTAGCGGGGGTCCGGGAGACCCAGTACTTC. It codes for CASSLLAGVRETQYF.